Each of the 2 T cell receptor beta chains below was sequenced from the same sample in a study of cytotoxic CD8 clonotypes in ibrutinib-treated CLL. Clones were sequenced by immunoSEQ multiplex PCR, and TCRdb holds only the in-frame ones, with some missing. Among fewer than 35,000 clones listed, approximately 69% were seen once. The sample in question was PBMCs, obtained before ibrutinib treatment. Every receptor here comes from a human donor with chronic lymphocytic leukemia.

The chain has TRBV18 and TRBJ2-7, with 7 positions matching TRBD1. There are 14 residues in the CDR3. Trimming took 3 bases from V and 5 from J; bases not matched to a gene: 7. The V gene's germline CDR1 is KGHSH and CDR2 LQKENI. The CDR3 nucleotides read TGTGCCAGCTCACCGGACAGGTCTGCGGACGAGCAGTACTTC. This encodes CASSPDRSADEQYF.

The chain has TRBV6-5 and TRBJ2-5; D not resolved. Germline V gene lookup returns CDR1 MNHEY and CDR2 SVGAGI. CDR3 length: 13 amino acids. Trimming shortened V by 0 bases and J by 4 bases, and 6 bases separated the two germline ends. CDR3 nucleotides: TGTGCCAGCAGTTACTCCAGGTCAGAGACCCAGTACTTC. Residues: CASSYSRSETQYF.